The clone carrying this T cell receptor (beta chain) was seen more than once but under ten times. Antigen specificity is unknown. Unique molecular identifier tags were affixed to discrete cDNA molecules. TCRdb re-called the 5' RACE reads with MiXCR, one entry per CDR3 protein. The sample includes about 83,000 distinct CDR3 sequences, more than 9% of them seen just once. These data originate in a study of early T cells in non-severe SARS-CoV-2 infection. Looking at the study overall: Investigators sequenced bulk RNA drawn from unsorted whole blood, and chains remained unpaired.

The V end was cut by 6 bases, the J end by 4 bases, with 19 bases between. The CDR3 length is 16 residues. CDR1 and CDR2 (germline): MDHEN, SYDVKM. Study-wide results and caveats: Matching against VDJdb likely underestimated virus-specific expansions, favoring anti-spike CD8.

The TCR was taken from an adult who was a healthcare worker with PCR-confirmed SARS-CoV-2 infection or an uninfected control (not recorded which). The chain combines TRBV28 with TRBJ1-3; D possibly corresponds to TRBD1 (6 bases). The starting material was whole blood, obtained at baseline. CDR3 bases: TGTGCCAGCAGCACACCCTCGGGGGCGGAGGGAAACACCATATATTTT. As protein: CASSTPSGAEGNTIYF.